This entry is about one T cell receptor beta chain. Antigen: not known. The record originates from a study of cytomegalovirus exposure and HLA in healthy donors. General observations from the study: Common viral pathogens (according to a later analysis) appeared linked to several of the most significant clusters.

V lost 1 base, J lost 7 bases, and 12 bases stayed unmatched. Germline V gene lookup returns CDR1 SGHTA and CDR2 FQGTGA. The CDR3 totals 18 residues. Use of 60 Vbeta and 13 Jbeta primers characterized the PCR. In the authors' workflow: Later, an analysis found 75 million to 100 million unique TCR beta chains, and 9.5 million to 12 million of these were shared. The method was immunoSEQ multiplex PCR; TCRdb's version includes in-frame clones alone and lacks a portion of them. Clone size and V and J calls were adopted from that table, with D and trimming inferred from the DNA. The data contain around 50,000 clones, around three quarters of them singletons.

The clonotype originates from a man aged 25 to 40 in good health and CMV-seropositive. The sequenced material came from PBMCs. The V and J genes are TRBV7-3 and TRBJ2-1, with 11 bases aligning to TRBD2. CDR3: CASSLIAGGPNLLNEQFF. For the CDR3, the DNA is TGTGCCAGCAGCTTAATAGCGGGGGGGCCAAATCTTTTAAATGAGCAGTTCTTC.